These 20 T cell receptor beta chains were sequenced from one sample in a study of control samples from healthy donors and cancer patients. Assay used: immunoSEQ multiplex PCR; TCRdb lists only in-frame clones, some missing. The sample records 150,000 to 160,000 clones, approximately 94% being singletons. The sample consisted of blood. The receptors stem from a middle-aged man in good health.

This clone is a singleton in its sample. The CDR3 bases are TGTGCCAGCAGTGAAGGCCCCCCTGGGAGCTTCGGGGAGCTGTTTTTT. Translation: CASSEGPPGSFGELFF. J is TRBJ2-2 and V is TRBV2, with D maybe TRBD2 (5 bases). The ends were cut back, 1 base at V and 7 bases at J, with 16 bases in the middle. Germline loops: CDR1 SNHLY, CDR2 FYNNEI. The CDR3 has 16 amino acids.

The rearrangement joins TRBV25-1 to TRBJ2-3; TRBD1 matches 10 bases. After removal of 4 bases from V and 6 bases from J, the junction contained 16 bases not matched to a gene. Germline-derived CDR1 and CDR2 are MGHDK and SYGVNS. This CDR3 has 18 residues. This chain's CDR3 is CASSGWATGGSGGDTQYF. DNA for the CDR3: TGTGCCAGCAGTGGATGGGCGACAGGGGGCTCCGGTGGGGATACGCAGTATTTT. Filled out from reference TRBV25-1 and TRBJ2-3, the complete variable domain reads EADIYQTPRYLVIGTGKKITLECSQTMGHDKMYWYQQDPGMELHLIHYSYGVNSTEKGDLSSESTVSRIRTEHFPLTLESARPSHTSQYLCASSGWATGGSGGDTQYFGPGTRLTVL.

This clone was recorded once. This chain connects TRBV19 to TRBJ2-6, with D uncertain. The ends were cut back, 3 bases at V and 2 bases at J, with 8 bases in the middle. The CDR3 loop spans 15 amino acids. Germline V lookup: CDR1 LNHDA, CDR2 SQIVND (reference sequence). Written as DNA, the CDR3 is TGTGCCAGTAGTATCCCCGGAGCTGGGGCCAACGTCCTGACTTTC. It is translated as CASSIPGAGANVLTF.

This chain connects TRBV14 to TRBJ2-2; 8 nucleotides agree with TRBD2. V lost 3 bases and J lost 4; bases outside the gene matches: 10. The CDR3 runs 17 residues. Germline CDR1 reads SGHDN; CDR2 reads FVKESK. The CDR3 DNA reads TGTGCCAGCAGCCATTTGTTACTAGCGGACCTCACCGGGGAGCTGTTTTTT. Residues: CASSHLLLADLTGELFF.

Points on this clone: The sample carries other DNA sequences with the same CDR3. The rearrangement links TRBV5-4 to TRBJ2-1; 11 bases agree with TRBD2. J was trimmed by 6 bases and V by 0 bases; bases with no gene match: 8. The CDR3 has 17 amino acids. Germline lookup yields CDR1 SGHNT and CDR2 YYREEE (reference sequence). CDR3 coding DNA: TGTGCCAGCAGCTTGGGACTCCTAGCGGGGGGTGTCAATGAGCAGTTCTTC. Protein sequence: CASSLGLLAGGVNEQFF. The full variable domain, in which reference TRBV5-4 and TRBJ2-1 provide the parts outside the CDR3, is ETGVTQSPTHLIKTRGQQVTLRCSSQSGHNTVSWYQQALGQGPQFIFQYYREEENGRGNFPPRFSGLQFPNYSSELNVNALELDDSALYLCASSLGLLAGGVNEQFFGPGTRLTVL.

V gene TRBV3-1 (or the pseudogene TRBV3-2) combines with J gene TRBJ1-3; TRBD1 matches 8 bases. This CDR3 region has 14 residues. CDR1 and CDR2 (germline): LGHDT, YNNKEL (reference sequence). J was trimmed by 5 bases and V by 5 bases; bases with no gene match: 5. The CDR3 DNA reads as TGTGCCAGCAGCGCCACAGGGGGGAGAAACACCATATATTTT. Its translation: CASSATGGRNTIYF.

On this clone itself: At one of its ends the junction is not consistent with the germline gene, which may arise from a read error. This chain uses TRBV11-2 with TRBJ1-3; D uncertain. CDR3 length: 14 amino acids. Germline V gives CDR1 SGHAT, CDR2 FQNNGV. As DNA, the CDR3 is TGTGCCAGCAGATTAGCGTTAGCTGGAAACACCATATATTTT. This encodes CASRLALAGNTIYF.

The chain carries TRBV7-8 and TRBJ2-7; D remains unclear. This CDR3 is 14 amino acids long. Germline assignment: CDR1 SGHVS and CDR2 FQNEAQ. V lost 1 base to trimming and J lost 2 bases, with 9 bases between them. The chain's CDR3 is CASSLVAGAYEQYF. The CDR3 region has the DNA TGTGCCAGCAGCTTAGTGGCTGGGGCCTACGAGCAGTACTTC.

The gene calls are TRBV2 and TRBJ1-1; D is possibly TRBD1 (5 bases). The CDR3 length is 13 residues. Germline CDR1 reads SNHLY; CDR2 reads FYNNEI. Trimming took 8 bases from V and 0 from J, leaving 10 bases between them. The CDR3 coding sequence is TGTGCCAGCGGGGGAATCATGAACACTGAAGCTTTCTTT. It encodes CASGGIMNTEAFF.

The chain joins TRBV7-9 to TRBJ2-5, with TRBD2 matching 12 bases. This CDR3 is 15 amino acids long. CDR1 SEHNR and CDR2 FQNEAQ come from the germline V gene (reference sequence). V lost 4 bases to trimming and J lost 5 bases; unmatched junction nucleotides: 5. In nucleotides, the CDR3 is TGTGCCAGCAGCTCGCTAGCGGGGGGGATGGAGACCCAGTACTTC. This translates into CASSSLAGGMETQYF.

The table lists this clone with a count of one. V usage is TRBV5-8 and J usage is TRBJ1-5; D ambiguous. The CDR3 runs 14 residues. Trimming shortened V by 4 bases and J by 4 bases, and 12 bases separated the two germline ends. The germline gives CDR1 SGHTS, CDR2 YDEGEE. CDR3 in amino acids: CASSGLGSNQPQHF. CDR3 sequence (DNA): TGTGCCAGCAGCGGGCTCGGGTCAAATCAGCCCCAGCATTTT. The variable domain in full, completed from reference TRBV5-8 and TRBJ1-5, reads EAGVTQSPTHLIKTRGQQATLRCSPISGHTSVYWYQQALGLGLQFLLWYDEGEERNRGNFPPRFSGRQFPNYSSELNVNALELEDSALYLCASSGLGSNQPQHFGDGTRLSIL.

In nucleotides, the CDR3 is TGTGCCAGTGGGGTTTTTGCAGGACGGCGTTCCTACAATGAGCAGTTCTTC. Translation: CASGVFAGRRSYNEQFF. The chain joins TRBV19 to TRBJ2-1, with no clear D. Germline CDR1 and CDR2: LNHDA and SQIVND (reference sequence). V lost 8 bases and J 1 base, leaving 21 bases between the germline ends. This CDR3 spans 17 amino acids.

This clone was counted once. The chain joins TRBV20-1 to TRBJ1-4; D gene ambiguous. V was pared by 2 bases and J by 8 bases, with 3 bases between. CDR3 size: 10 residues. Germline V gene lookup returns CDR1 DFQATT and CDR2 SNEGSKA (reference sequence). The CDR3 reads CSARKEKLFF. In DNA form, the CDR3 reads TGCAGTGCTAGAAAAGAAAAACTGTTTTTT.

The chain couples TRBV11-2 to TRBJ1-2; TRBD1 matches at 8 bases. The CDR3 totals 13 residues. CDR1 and CDR2 (germline): SGHAT, FQNNGV. Trimming cost V 5 bases and J 4 bases; bases outside gene matches: 3. In DNA form, the CDR3 reads TGTGCCAGCAGCGTCAGGGGGCCCTATGGCTACACCTTC. Translating gives CASSVRGPYGYTF.

The chain recombines TRBV5-6 with TRBJ1-2; D not certain. V shed 0 bases and J shed 3 bases, with 15 bases lying between them. Germline V gives CDR1 SGHDT, CDR2 YYEEEE. The CDR3 contains 16 residues. CDR3 sequence reads: CASSLASGQSYYGYTF. CDR3 coding DNA: TGTGCCAGCAGCTTGGCTTCGGGCCAATCCTACTATGGCTACACCTTC.

The chain couples TRBV30 to TRBJ1-1; possibly TRBD1 for D (5 bases). The V gene lost 7 bases and the J gene lost 6 bases, with 21 bases spanning the gap. The CDR3 covers 14 residues. In germline, CDR1 is GTSNPN, CDR2 SVGIG (reference sequence). Here the CDR3 DNA reads TGTGCCTCGCAAACGGGACTGAGGGAGGCTGAAGCTTTCTTT. Translation: CASQTGLREAEAFF.

V usage is TRBV9 and J usage is TRBJ1-3; 7 positions agree with TRBD1. The length of the CDR3 is 16 residues. Germline values: CDR1 SGDLS, CDR2 YYNGEE. After removal of 2 bases from V and 4 bases from J, the junction contained 9 bases not matched to a gene. The CDR3 DNA reads TGTGCCAGCAGCGTTGCTGGGACAGCAGTCGGAAACACCATATATTTT. It specifies CASSVAGTAVGNTIYF.

The V and J genes are TRBV9 and TRBJ1-1; D ambiguous. There are 15 residues in the CDR3. V lost 0 bases, J lost 0 bases, and 9 bases lay in between. Per germline, CDR1 SGDLS and CDR2 YYNGEE. CDR3 coding DNA: TGTGCCAGCAGCGTAGGCAAGGGAATGAACACTGAAGCTTTCTTT. Protein: CASSVGKGMNTEAFF.

The chain couples TRBV19 to TRBJ1-5; 9 bases fit TRBD1. V lost 4 bases to trimming and J lost 0 bases; unmatched junction nucleotides: 13. Germline-derived CDR1 and CDR2 are LNHDA and SQIVND (reference sequence). The CDR3 contains 19 residues. The CDR3 region is CASSTRTGVGGYSNQPQHF. The DNA for the CDR3 is TGTGCCAGTAGTACCCGGACAGGGGTAGGGGGCTATAGCAATCAGCCCCAGCATTTT.

V gene TRBV6-5 combines with J gene TRBJ1-2; D unresolved. CDR1 is MNHEY and CDR2 is SVGAGI in the germline V gene. The V end was cut by 4 bases, the J end by 5 bases, with 17 bases between. The CDR3 consists of 15 residues. The chain's CDR3 is CASSSPTRSEYGYTF. The CDR3 nucleotides read TGTGCCAGCAGTTCCCCGACCCGCTCGGAGTATGGCTACACCTTC.